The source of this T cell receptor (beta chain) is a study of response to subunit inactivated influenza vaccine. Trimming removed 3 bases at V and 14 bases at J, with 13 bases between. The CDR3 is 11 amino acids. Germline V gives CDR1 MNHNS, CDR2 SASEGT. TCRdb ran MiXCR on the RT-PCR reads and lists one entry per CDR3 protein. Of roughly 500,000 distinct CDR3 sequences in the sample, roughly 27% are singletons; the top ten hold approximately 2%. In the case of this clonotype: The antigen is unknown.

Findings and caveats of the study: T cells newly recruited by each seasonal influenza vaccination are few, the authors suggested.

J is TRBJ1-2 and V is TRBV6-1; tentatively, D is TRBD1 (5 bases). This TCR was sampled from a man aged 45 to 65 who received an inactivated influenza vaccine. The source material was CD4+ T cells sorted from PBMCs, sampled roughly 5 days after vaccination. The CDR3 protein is CASSEGERRTF. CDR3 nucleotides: TGTGCCAGCAGTGAGGGGGAGCGGAGGACCTTC.